This T cell receptor (beta chain) was recovered during a study of blood T cell repertoires in COVID-19. About the study: The United States, Italy and Spain supplied acute and convalescent COVID-19 samples. PBMCs, B-cell-depleted T cells, or T cells provided the cDNA or gDNA that made up the material.

In the original processing: For nucleated cells, counts were estimated from reference gene primer amplification. Profiling relied on immunoSEQ multiplex PCR, and the TCRdb table lists in-frame clones only, not all of them. V, J and clone size derive from that table, while D and trimming were established from the DNA sequence. The data contain some 150,000 clones, around 80% of them seen just once; the ten biggest clones take up 5%. V lost 4 bases and J lost 5, with 15 bases in between. Germline values: CDR1 SNHLY, CDR2 FYNNEI. The CDR3 runs to 15 residues. This clone was observed a handful of times. Specimen: peripheral blood. The receptor's source is a woman between 45 and 65 years old with acute or convalescent COVID-19. The chain uses TRBV2 and TRBJ1-5, with a tentative D call TRBD1 (5 bases). The CDR3: CASSVSETAHQPQHF. DNA for the CDR3: TGTGCCAGCAGTGTTAGTGAGACAGCACATCAGCCCCAGCATTTT.